A selection of T cell receptor beta chains follows, all from one sample in a study of T cells in Graves' hyperthyroidism and ophthalmopathy. TCRdb re-analysed the multiplex PCR reads in MiXCR, keeping a single row per CDR3 protein. The sample shows hundreds of thousands of distinct CDR3 sequences, over 15% of them seen only once. Specimen: blood. The receptors stem from a woman aged 18-29 years with Graves' hyperthyroidism. CDR3s include the opening cysteine and the closing phenylalanine or tryptophan. The D gene is left open where the match is weak. Clone size is given for some rows only: seen once, a few or many times, or a class if the clone is expanded.

D	size	V	J	CDR3	DNA
-	few	TRBV7-2	TRBJ2-4	CASSLVFSGRAKNIQYF	TGTGCCAGCAGCTTAGTATTTTCAGGGCGGGCCAAAAACATTCAGTACTTC
-	-	TRBV14	TRBJ1-4	CASSQRWGPNEKLFF	TGTGCCAGCAGCCAGAGATGGGGGCCGAATGAAAAACTGTTTTTT
-	-	TRBV6-1	TRBJ2-2	CASNDGFWNTGELFF	TGTGCCAGCAACGATGGATTTTGGAACACCGGGGAGCTGTTTTTT
-	-	TRBV7-9	TRBJ2-1	CASSSQGNEQFF	TGTGCCAGCAGTTCCCAGGGCAATGAGCAGTTCTTC
-	many	TRBV2	TRBJ1-1	CASSGGSGSEAFF	TGTGCCAGCAGTGGGGGAAGTGGGTCTGAAGCTTTCTTT
TRBD1	few	TRBV6-2/TRBV6-3	TRBJ2-1	CASSDPGTGKFF	TGTGCCAGCAGCGACCCCGGGACAGGGAAGTTCTTC
TRBD2	many	TRBV10-3	TRBJ2-3	CAISGEGLSTDTQYF	TGTGCCATCAGTGGGGAGGGCCTTAGCACAGATACGCAGTATTTT
-	few	TRBV28	TRBJ1-3	CASSFTTPLGRAGNTIYF	TGTGCCAGCAGTTTTACCACCCCTTTGGGGAGGGCTGGAAACACCATATATTTT
-	-	TRBV6-1	TRBJ1-2	CASSWQATGYTF	TGTGCCAGCAGTTGGCAGGCCACAGGCTACACCTTC
-	few	TRBV4-2	TRBJ1-3	CASSQDQARRTMYF	TGTGCCAGCAGCCAAGATCAAGCCCGTCGCACCATGTATTTT
-	-	TRBV12-3/TRBV12-4	TRBJ2-2	CASHDWGTGELFF	TGTGCCAGCCATGATTGGGGCACCGGGGAGCTGTTTTTT
TRBD2	many	TRBV7-2	TRBJ2-5	CASTAMGLAGGETQYF	TGTGCCAGCACCGCCATGGGACTAGCGGGTGGGGAGACCCAGTACTTC
-	many	TRBV12-3/TRBV12-4	TRBJ1-3	CASSQDRLPGNTIYF	TGTGCCAGCAGTCAGGACAGACTCCCTGGAAACACCATATATTTT
-	few	TRBV20-1	TRBJ1-1	CSARDARRGTRTEAFF	TGCAGTGCTAGAGATGCCCGTCGGGGCACCAGGACTGAAGCTTTCTTT
TRBD1	many	TRBV11-2	TRBJ1-4	CASSSFPTGQMNEKLFF	TGTGCCAGCAGCTCCTTCCCGACAGGGCAAATGAATGAAAAACTGTTTTTT
-	-	TRBV12-3/TRBV12-4	TRBJ1-5	CASSFSRGGDNQPQHF	TGTGCCAGCAGTTTCTCCCGGGGCGGGGACAATCAGCCCCAGCATTTT
TRBD1	-	TRBV6-1	TRBJ2-7	CASIKVPGQHIYSYEQYF	TGTGCCAGCATCAAAGTCCCGGGACAGCATATATACAGCTACGAGCAGTACTTC
-	few	TRBV29-1	TRBJ2-2	CGTSGVANTGELFF	TGCGGGACGTCGGGCGTCGCGAACACCGGGGAGCTGTTTTTT
-	few	TRBV7-9	TRBJ2-7	CASSLSRLSIYEQYF	TGTGCCAGCAGCTTAAGTCGACTGTCAATCTACGAGCAGTACTTC
TRBD1	once	TRBV28	TRBJ2-4	CASSPNPGQGAKDSKNIQYF	TGTGCCAGCAGTCCCAATCCGGGACAGGGGGCTAAGGATTCCAAAAACATTCAGTACTTC
TRBD1	-	TRBV14	TRBJ1-2	CASSRLGQGVEGGGYTF	TGTGCCAGCAGCCGGCTGGGACAGGGGGTGGAAGGTGGAGGCTACACCTTC
-	-	TRBV30	TRBJ2-7	CAWSGGVTAYEQYF	TGTGCCTGGAGCGGGGGAGTTACCGCCTACGAGCAGTACTTC
-	few	TRBV5-1	TRBJ2-5	CASSASREETQYF	TGCGCCAGCAGCGCGAGCAGGGAAGAGACCCAGTACTTC